This TCR beta chain was observed in a study of T cells after posttransplantation cyclophosphamide. Study conclusions and caveats: Recipient CMV seropositivity and CMV reactivation strongly tracked TRB clonality.

This clone was seen only a few times. Its antigen is still unknown. Sequencing was performed with immunoSEQ multiplex PCR; in TCRdb, only in-frame clones are kept and a portion is missing. Of 30,000 to 40,000 clones in the sample, around nine tenths are singletons; the top ten hold just under 15%. Germline V gives CDR1 SEHNR, CDR2 FQNEAQ (reference sequence). The CDR3 runs 18 residues. Trimming removed 1 base from V and 3 bases from J, with 18 bases in between. The receptor was derived from a woman aged 40 to 50 with a blood cancer, CMV-positive, and with a related stem cell donor. The rearrangement joins TRBV7-9 to TRBJ2-2; D possibly corresponds to TRBD1 (6 bases). The sequenced sample consisted of PBMCs. CDR3 nucleotides: TGTGCCAGCAGCTTAGGGCGTTGGTCAGGGGCTCACACCGGGGAGCTGTTTTTT. It translates to CASSLGRWSGAHTGELFF.